These 21 T cell receptor beta chains came from one sample sequenced in a study of blood T cell repertoires in COVID-19. Profiled with immunoSEQ multiplex PCR; TCRdb holds only in-frame clones, not every one. The sample lists approximately 300,000 clones, approximately 90% occurring once. The sequencing sample was made of PBMCs or T cells enriched from blood (not recorded which). These receptor sequences come from a woman under 30 who had recovered from COVID-19.

This clone was detected only once. The chain recombines TRBV7-9 with TRBJ1-6; no definite D call. The CDR3 runs to 15 residues. Germline CDR1 SEHNR, CDR2 FQNEAQ (reference sequence). V lost 5 bases, J lost 5 bases, and 13 bases lay in between. CDR3 nucleotides: TGTGCCAGCAGCGCTCCGGGAACCGATAATTCACCCCTCCACTTT. Protein sequence: CASSAPGTDNSPLHF.

The J gene is TRBJ1-1, the V gene TRBV30; weak D call: TRBD1 (5 bases). CDR1 is GTSNPN and CDR2 is SVGIG in the germline V gene (reference sequence). The CDR3 sequence is 13 residues long. Trimming left V 5 bases short and J 0 bases short, with 10 bases between. The CDR3 sequence is CAWVRVLNTEAFF. DNA for the CDR3: TGTGCCTGGGTCAGGGTGTTGAACACTGAAGCTTTCTTT.

The chain combines TRBV5-1 with TRBJ1-1; perhaps TRBD1 as D (5 bases). V was clipped by 5 bases and J by 1 base, with 21 bases between them. This CDR3 contains 17 residues. Germline loops: CDR1 SGHRS, CDR2 YFSETQ. The CDR3 sequence: CASSKIAGKGENTEAFF. CDR3 bases: TGCGCCAGCAGTAAGATCGCAGGGAAAGGAGAGAACACTGAAGCTTTCTTT.

This clone was seen only once. The genes are TRBV6-2 or TRBV6-3 and TRBJ2-7; 10 bases agree with TRBD2. CDR1 and CDR2 from the germline V gene are MNHEY and SVGEGT. There are 14 residues in the CDR3. After removal of 2 bases from V and 6 bases from J, the junction contained 4 bases not matched to a gene. CDR3 region: CASSYKREGGEQYF. As DNA, the CDR3 is TGTGCCAGCAGTTACAAGCGGGAGGGGGGCGAGCAGTACTTC.

The J gene is TRBJ2-7, the V gene TRBV27, with 10 bases that match TRBD2. CDR1 is MNHEY and CDR2 is SMNVEV in the germline V gene (reference sequence). The CDR3 is made up of 14 amino acids. J gave up 5 bases and V 2 bases, and 3 bases lay outside the gene matches. This chain's CDR3 is CASSLGLAGDEQYF. The CDR3 DNA reads as TGTGCCAGCAGTTTAGGCCTAGCGGGGGACGAGCAGTACTTC.

V gene TRBV19 combines with J gene TRBJ2-7; 8 bases match TRBD1. The CDR3 is 14 amino acids. J lost 3 bases, V lost 2 bases, and 3 bases had no gene match. The V gene's germline CDR1 is LNHDA and CDR2 SQIVND (reference sequence). DNA of the CDR3: TGTGCCAGTAGTATAACAGGGGGAATCTACGAGCAGTACTTC. Amino acids: CASSITGGIYEQYF.

The genes are TRBV24-1 and TRBJ1-1; D gene unclear. The CDR3 runs to 10 residues. V was clipped by 11 bases and J by 4 bases, with 7 bases between them. Germline V gene sequence: CDR1 KGHDR, CDR2 SFDVKD. Here the CDR3 DNA reads TGTGCCAACCCCAGCACTGAAGCTTTCTTT. It codes for CANPSTEAFF.

The CDR3 protein is CASSSNDRVYGYTF. CDR3 DNA sequence: TGTGCCAGCAGCTCCAACGACAGGGTCTATGGCTACACCTTC. The chain combines TRBV7-2 with TRBJ1-2, with 7 positions matching TRBD1. CDR3 size: 14 residues. Trimming took 4 bases from V and 4 from J; bases not matched to a gene: 6. Germline V gives CDR1 SGHTA, CDR2 FQGNSA.

The V call is TRBV5-6, the J call TRBJ2-2; TRBD2 matches 9 bases. The CDR3 has 16 amino acids. With 3 bases clipped from V and 0 bases from J, the junction kept 3 bases outside the gene matches. Germline V gene sequence: CDR1 SGHDT, CDR2 YYEEEE. The chain's CDR3 is CASSSLAGTNTGELFF. As DNA, the CDR3 is TGTGCCAGCAGCTCGCTAGCGGGGACGAACACCGGGGAGCTGTTTTTT.

This chain uses TRBV9 with TRBJ1-2, with D possibly being TRBD1 (5 bases). The germline V gene has CDR1 SGDLS and CDR2 YYNGEE. The CDR3 extends over 13 amino acids. V lost 3 bases to trimming and J lost 4 bases, with 10 bases between them. In nucleotides, the CDR3 is TGTGCCAGCAGCGCCGGGGGGGTCTATGGCTACACCTTC. Translating gives CASSAGGVYGYTF.

The chain has TRBV5-6 and TRBJ2-5, with TRBD2 as a possible D gene (5 bases). There are 14 residues in the CDR3. Germline V lookup: CDR1 SGHDT, CDR2 YYEEEE. Between the trimmed V and J ends, which lost 6 bases and 5 bases, there was a span of 17 bases. This CDR3 reads CASTPGNSWETQYF. For the CDR3, the DNA is TGTGCCAGCACCCCGGGGAATAGTTGGGAGACCCAGTACTTC. The variable domain in full, with the rest retrieved from reference TRBV5-6 and TRBJ2-5, is DAGVTQSPTHLIKTRGQQVTLRCSPKSGHDTVSWYQQALGQGPQFIFQYYEEEERQRGNFPDRFSGHQFPNYSSELNVNALLLGDSALYLCASTPGNSWETQYFGPGTRLLVL.

V and J are TRBV4-1 and TRBJ2-7; maybe TRBD2 (6 bases). V was pared by 4 bases and J by 2 bases, with 6 bases between. This CDR3 spans 12 amino acids. The germline CDR1 and CDR2 sequences are MGHRA and YSYEKL. For the CDR3, the DNA is TGCGCCAGCAGCCCGGGGGCCTACGAGCAGTACTTC. Protein sequence: CASSPGAYEQYF.

The chain recombines TRBV7-9 with TRBJ1-1; no clear D. Trimming removed 1 base at V and 2 bases at J, with 8 bases between. The CDR3 has 14 amino acids. Germline V gene data show CDR1 as SEHNR and CDR2 as FQNEAQ (reference sequence). The CDR3 DNA is TGTGCCAGCAGCTTAGAAGAGGGAAACACTGAAGCTTTCTTT. Translated: CASSLEEGNTEAFF.

This rearrangement joins TRBV6-5 to TRBJ1-6; D is perhaps TRBD1 (6 bases). CDR3 length: 15 amino acids. CDR1 MNHEY and CDR2 SVGAGI come from the germline V gene. The V and J ends lost 2 bases and 9 bases respectively, with 14 bases between them. The CDR3 sequence: CASSYGPKGGSPLHF. CDR3 nucleotides: TGTGCCAGCAGTTACGGCCCAAAAGGGGGTTCACCCCTCCACTTT.

The J gene is TRBJ2-3, the V gene TRBV5-4; 9 bases match TRBD1. Looked up from germline, CDR1 is SGHNT and CDR2 is YYREEE (reference sequence). This CDR3 spans 15 amino acids. Trimming cost V 2 bases and J 3 bases; bases outside gene matches: 4. This CDR3 reads CASSLWTGATDTQYF. CDR3 in DNA: TGTGCCAGCAGCTTATGGACAGGGGCAACAGATACGCAGTATTTT.

This rearrangement joins TRBV7-3 to TRBJ1-2, with 9 positions matching TRBD1. V trimming: 5 bases; J trimming: 7 bases; junction bases outside the gene matches: 17. Germline lookup yields CDR1 SGHTA and CDR2 FQGTGA. The CDR3 covers 17 residues. This CDR3 is CASSLGIPGTGTPGYTF. The CDR3 DNA reads as TGTGCCAGCAGCCTCGGTATACCCGGGACAGGGACCCCTGGCTACACCTTC.

The chain couples TRBV7-9 to TRBJ2-7; TRBD2 matches at 7 bases. The germline gives CDR1 SEHNR, CDR2 FQNEAQ (reference sequence). There are 15 residues in the CDR3. Trimming at V came to 4 bases and at J to 0 bases, leaving 6 bases not matched to a gene. This CDR3 is CASSSKRGNSYEQYF. In DNA, the CDR3 is TGTGCCAGCAGCTCAAAGCGGGGTAACTCCTACGAGCAGTACTTC.

Points on this clone: The same CDR3 arises from other DNA sequences in this sample as well. The rearrangement links TRBV9 to TRBJ1-1; no clear D gene. This CDR3 is 13 amino acids long. Germline V CDR1 and CDR2: SGDLS, YYNGEE. V lost 2 bases, J lost 0 bases, and 5 bases lay in between. CDR3 sequence: CASSVDLNTEAFF. The CDR3 nucleotides are TGTGCCAGCAGCGTGGACTTGAACACTGAAGCTTTCTTT.

This clone was counted once. The genes are TRBV6-4 and TRBJ1-3; D perhaps matches TRBD1 (6 bases). V was cut by 2 bases and J by 1 base, with 12 bases left in between. The length of the CDR3 is 16 residues. Germline loops: CDR1 MRHNA, CDR2 SNTAGT. The CDR3 region is CASSDRRGASGNTIYF. CDR3 sequence (DNA): TGTGCCAGCAGTGACCGACGGGGGGCGTCTGGAAACACCATATATTTT.

The chain recombines TRBV12-3 or TRBV12-4 with TRBJ1-1; no definite D call. V was pared by 1 base and J by 0 bases, with 3 bases between. This CDR3 has 13 residues. The CDR3 loop is CASSLVMNTEAFF. CDR3 nucleotide sequence: TGTGCCAGCAGTTTAGTCATGAACACTGAAGCTTTCTTT.

V usage is TRBV14 and J usage is TRBJ2-7; 7 bases agree with TRBD1. The CDR3 contains 15 residues. The germline gives CDR1 SGHDN, CDR2 FVKESK. The junction had 12 bases not matched to a gene; V was cut back by 10 bases and J by 0 bases. DNA of the CDR3: TGTGCCACTTCCTACGGACAGGCCCTCTCCTACGAGCAGTACTTC. Protein product: CATSYGQALSYEQYF.